A selection of T cell receptor beta chains follows, all from one sample in a study of blood T cell repertoires in COVID-19. Assay used: immunoSEQ multiplex PCR; TCRdb lists only in-frame clones, some missing. Of about 250,000 clones listed, around 90% were seen once; the top ten hold about 1%. The sequenced sample was peripheral blood. These receptors were taken from a woman between 40 and 50 years old who had recovered from COVID-19. The CDR3 runs from the conserved cysteine through the conserved F or W. Each record gives: CDR3 protein, CDR3 DNA, V gene, D gene, CDR3 length, J gene, clone size. D genes are given only for firm matches. Only some rows state a clone size, as once, few, many or a class for expanded clones.

CASSALNQPQHF TGTGCCAGCAGTGCCTTAAATCAGCCCCAGCATTTT TRBV6-4 . 12 TRBJ1-5 .
CASSLVGRAQETQYF TGTGCCAGCAGCTTGGTGGGCAGGGCCCAAGAGACCCAGTACTTC TRBV5-6 . 15 TRBJ2-5 .
CSAAGPTVGNTIYF TGCAGCGCCGCGGGGCCAACGGTGGGAAACACCATATATTTT TRBV29-1 . 14 TRBJ1-3 .
CASSLPQRGSLGGYTF TGTGCCAGCAGCTTGCCCCAGCGGGGGTCCCTAGGGGGCTACACCTTC TRBV5-4 . 16 TRBJ1-2 .
CASSISGGFSGRESGDEQFF TGTGCCAGTAGTATATCGGGAGGCTTTAGCGGGAGGGAATCTGGGGATGAACAGTTCTTC TRBV19 TRBD2 20 TRBJ2-1 .
CSVDPGWGYGYTF TGCAGCGTTGACCCAGGGTGGGGCTATGGCTACACCTTC TRBV29-1 . 13 TRBJ1-2 .
CASREGAAPGFGLFF TGTGCCAGCAGGGAGGGAGCGGCACCGGGCTTTGGGCTGTTTTTT TRBV27 . 15 TRBJ1-4 .
CASSLASGATNEKLFF TGTGCCAGCAGCTTAGCGTCGGGGGCAACTAATGAAAAACTGTTTTTT TRBV7-2 . 16 TRBJ1-4 .
CATSDPSGGTDTQYF TGTGCCACCAGTGACCCTAGCGGAGGCACAGATACGCAGTATTTT TRBV24-1 TRBD2 15 TRBJ2-3 .
CAISAEAAGELFF TGTGCCATCAGCGCAGAAGCGGCTGGGGAGCTGTTTTTT TRBV10-3 . 13 TRBJ2-2 .
CASSPGYGLRAGGPDTGELFF TGCGCCAGCAGCCCCGGATATGGTCTACGAGCGGGAGGGCCGGACACCGGGGAGCTGTTTTTT TRBV5-1 TRBD2 21 TRBJ2-2 .
CASSRTTGVNTEAFF TGTGCCAGCAGCCGAACTACAGGGGTGAACACTGAAGCTTTCTTT TRBV11-3 TRBD1 15 TRBJ1-1 .
CAWGKLQETQYF TGTGCCTGGGGTAAACTCCAAGAGACCCAGTACTTC TRBV30 . 12 TRBJ2-5 .
CASSDRRALTDTQYF TGTGCCAGCAGTGACCGCAGGGCCCTCACAGATACGCAGTATTTT TRBV25-1 . 15 TRBJ2-3 .
CASPPGMAEAFF TGTGCCAGCCCCCCCGGGATGGCTGAAGCTTTCTTT TRBV2 . 12 TRBJ1-1 .
CASSILGTSVSVQFF TGTGCCAGCAGCATCCTGGGGACTTCTGTCTCTGTGCAGTTCTTC TRBV7-2 . 15 TRBJ2-1 few
CSASGGRNQGSGYTF TGCAGCGCCAGTGGTGGACGAAACCAAGGGAGTGGCTACACCTTC TRBV29-1 . 15 TRBJ1-2 .
CAWSSQGTDEQFF TGTGCCTGGAGTTCCCAGGGTACCGATGAGCAGTTCTTC TRBV30 . 13 TRBJ2-1 .
CAWARSEIYNEQFF TGTGCCTGGGCCCGGAGCGAGATTTACAATGAGCAGTTCTTC TRBV30 . 14 TRBJ2-1 .
CAWNPQGAEGEKMFF TGTGCCTGGAACCCGCAGGGGGCGGAAGGTGAAAAAATGTTTTTT TRBV30 TRBD1 15 TRBJ1-4 .
CASRPGGSGNEKLFF TGTGCCAGCAGACCAGGGGGCTCGGGTAATGAAAAACTGTTTTTT TRBV27 TRBD1 15 TRBJ1-4 .
CASSPTRGRPYEQYF TGTGCCAGCAGCCCAACCCGCGGGAGGCCCTACGAGCAGTACTTC TRBV7-2 TRBD2 15 TRBJ2-7 .
CASRQRADRSSYNEQFF TGTGCCAGCAGACAAAGGGCCGACAGAAGCTCCTACAATGAGCAGTTCTTC TRBV11-2 . 17 TRBJ2-1 .